This TCR delta chain comes out of a study of gamma-delta chains in newborns, infants, children. This clone appeared a few times. CDR1 and CDR2 (germline): GEAIGNYY, EKD. V gave up 3 bases and J gave up 0 bases; unmatched junction bases: 18. There are 19 residues in the CDR3. TCRdb redid clone calling on the reads using CATT. There are roughly 15,000 delta-chain clones in the sample; about 7% occur only once, and around 24% lies in the top ten. Specimen: blood. The source is a child who was a newborn, infant or young child, either healthy, febrile or measles-vaccinated (not recorded which). This chain connects TRDV2 to TRDJ1; 7 bases line up with TRDD3. CDR3 region: CACDSTWGLMHPYTDKLIF. CDR3 nucleotide sequence: TGTGCCTGTGACTCCACCTGGGGGCTCATGCACCCCTACACCGATAAACTCATCTTT.